The rows below give T cell receptor beta chains drawn from one sample of a study of vaccination effects on CD4 cells after COVID-19. Antigens for these TCRs are unknown. Measured with immunoSEQ multiplex PCR; TCRdb has only the in-frame clones, and not every one. The sample has tens of thousands of clones; roughly 80% are singletons. The specimen was CD4+ T cells from PBMCs cultured with HCoV-OC43 spike peptides, collected after COVID-19 vaccination. All receptors come from a human donor who received a COVID-19 vaccine. Each CDR3 is given without its conserved first and last residue.

TRBV6-5	TRBJ2-1	12	ASRRGTEYNEQF
TRBV9	TRBJ2-3	14	ASSPRGAGGSDTQY
TRBV7-3	TRBJ2-5	11	ASSWTTQETQY
TRBV5-1	TRBJ1-2	13	ASSLGQGSTYGYT
TRBV18	TRBJ1-1	11	ASSQTVNTEAF
TRBV7-8	TRBJ1-2	12	ASSLERANYGYT
TRBV7-9	TRBJ1-1	10	ATSRGNTEAF
TRBV2	TRBJ1-4	9	ASSERGKLF
TRBV29-1	TRBJ1-4	12	SVADRVTNEKLF
TRBV3-1/TRBV3-2	TRBJ1-3	12	ASSHEHSGNTIY
TRBV5-1	TRBJ2-1	11	ASSSDRASEQF
TRBV29-1	TRBJ1-2	10	SVAQGDYGYT
TRBV5-5	TRBJ2-4	13	ASSPSGAGLNIQY
TRBV9	TRBJ2-2	12	ASSVGRQTGELF
TRBV6-4	TRBJ1-2	12	ASSEGGVPYGYT
TRBV7-3	TRBJ1-2	12	ASSLSYSTGGYT
TRBV6-6	TRBJ2-3	13	ASSSSGDPPYTQY
TRBV27	TRBJ1-5	11	ASSLRQNQPQH
TRBV9	TRBJ2-1	15	ASSVDQGTSSYNEQF
TRBV18	TRBJ2-1	14	ASSPLAGAPGGEQF
TRBV30	TRBJ1-5	11	AWSPSPIKPQH
TRBV6-6	TRBJ1-1	14	ASSYQGWGGSTEAF
TRBV5-4	TRBJ2-2	13	ASSLGEGNTGELF
TRBV7-8	TRBJ1-4	13	ASSPIRSRPEGLF
TRBV19	TRBJ1-5	15	ASSIVGGGVLKFPQH
TRBV19	TRBJ1-1	15	ASSIGRSLTLNTEAF
TRBV29-1	TRBJ2-1	11	SVAQGQTNEQF
TRBV6-5	TRBJ1-3	13	ASSPGQTSGNTIY
TRBV5-1	TRBJ2-2	14	ASSLLGQSNTGELF
TRBV5-1	TRBJ1-2	13	ASSPGIWEGYGYT
TRBV29-1	TRBJ1-2	10	SARRPGFGYT
TRBV7-2	TRBJ1-5	13	ASSLGGTDNQPQH
TRBV4-1	TRBJ1-2	15	ASSQQSVGQGRDGYT
TRBV19	TRBJ2-6	17	ASSLKLAGPSSGANVLT
TRBV4-1	TRBJ1-3	15	ASSQVGAGGSGNTIY
TRBV14	TRBJ2-1	11	ASSQRSSNEQF
TRBV5-1	TRBJ1-3	13	ASSLNGLSGNTIY
TRBV13	TRBJ2-5	12	ASSLRGGRETQY
TRBV6-4	TRBJ1-2	9	ASSGGQGYT
TRBV5-1	TRBJ1-2	11	ASTLSGWDGYT
TRBV20-1	TRBJ1-2	9	SALVGYGYT
TRBV12-5	TRBJ2-1	10	ASGWEGTEQF
TRBV7-9	TRBJ1-1	11	ASSRTGNTEAF
TRBV18	TRBJ1-4	13	ASSLTATTNEKLF
TRBV6-1	TRBJ1-5	12	ASSETHLNQPQH
TRBV5-5	TRBJ1-3	13	ASSLVGVSGNTIY
TRBV24-1	TRBJ1-3	14	ATSGQGITAGNTIY
TRBV18	TRBJ2-5	13	ASSPGTGGEETQY
TRBV30	TRBJ2-2	14	AWSVKDRANTGELF
TRBV2	TRBJ1-3	12	ASRDRGQGNTIY
TRBV4-1	TRBJ2-6	10	ASSRQGNVLT
TRBV7-3	TRBJ1-2	11	ASSPDRNYGYT
TRBV7-3	TRBJ2-2	13	ASSLTGVNTGELF
TRBV24-1	TRBJ2-1	10	ATSDRGPEQF
TRBV21-1	TRBJ1-6	16	ASSKAARISSYNSPLH
TRBV10-2	TRBJ2-3	14	ASSEIAGDPTDTQY
TRBV30	TRBJ1-4	13	AWSVQGAGNEKLF
TRBV4-1	TRBJ2-3	16	ASSLREASGGAVDTQY